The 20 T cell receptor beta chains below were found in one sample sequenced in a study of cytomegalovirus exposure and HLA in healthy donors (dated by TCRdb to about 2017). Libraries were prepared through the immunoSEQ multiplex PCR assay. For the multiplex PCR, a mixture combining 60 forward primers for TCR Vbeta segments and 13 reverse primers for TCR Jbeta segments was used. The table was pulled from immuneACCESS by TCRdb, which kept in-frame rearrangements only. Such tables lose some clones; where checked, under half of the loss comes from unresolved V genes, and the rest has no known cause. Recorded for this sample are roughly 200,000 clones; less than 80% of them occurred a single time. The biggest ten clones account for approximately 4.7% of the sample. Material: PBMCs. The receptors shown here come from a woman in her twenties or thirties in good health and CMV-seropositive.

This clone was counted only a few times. The DNA of the CDR3 is TGCAGCGTTACAGCTAACTATGGCTACACCTTC. Encoded protein: CSVTANYGYTF. The chain carries TRBV29-1 and TRBJ1-2, with D unresolved. This CDR3 is 11 amino acids long. CDR1 and CDR2 from the germline V gene are SQVTM and ANQGSEA. V gave up 5 bases and J gave up 0 bases, with 4 bases separating them.

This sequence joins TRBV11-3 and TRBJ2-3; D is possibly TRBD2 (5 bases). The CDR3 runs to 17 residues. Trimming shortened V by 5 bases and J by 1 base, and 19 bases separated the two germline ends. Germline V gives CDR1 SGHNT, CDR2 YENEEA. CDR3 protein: CASSPRTSYRGTDTQYF. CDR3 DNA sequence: TGTGCCAGCAGCCCACGGACTTCCTACCGGGGCACAGATACGCAGTATTTT.

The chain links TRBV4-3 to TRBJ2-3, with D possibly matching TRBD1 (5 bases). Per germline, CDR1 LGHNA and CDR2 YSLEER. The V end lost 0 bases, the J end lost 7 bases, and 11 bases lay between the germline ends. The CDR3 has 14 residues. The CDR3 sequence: CASSQEAQGNTQYF. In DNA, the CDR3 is TGCGCCAGCAGCCAAGAGGCTCAGGGCAATACGCAGTATTTT.

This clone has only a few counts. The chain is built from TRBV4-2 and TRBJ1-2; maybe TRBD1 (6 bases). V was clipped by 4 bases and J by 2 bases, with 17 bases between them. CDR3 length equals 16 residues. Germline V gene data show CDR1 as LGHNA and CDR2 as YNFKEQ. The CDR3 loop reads CASSPLPGTPNYGYTF. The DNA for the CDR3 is TGTGCCAGCAGCCCCCTTCCCGGGACACCCAACTATGGCTACACCTTC.

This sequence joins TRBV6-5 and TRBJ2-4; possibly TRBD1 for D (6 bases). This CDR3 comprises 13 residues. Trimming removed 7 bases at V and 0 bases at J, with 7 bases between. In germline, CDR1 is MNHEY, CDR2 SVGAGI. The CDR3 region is CASKGVAKNIQYF. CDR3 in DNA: TGTGCCAGCAAGGGGGTAGCCAAAAACATTCAGTACTTC.

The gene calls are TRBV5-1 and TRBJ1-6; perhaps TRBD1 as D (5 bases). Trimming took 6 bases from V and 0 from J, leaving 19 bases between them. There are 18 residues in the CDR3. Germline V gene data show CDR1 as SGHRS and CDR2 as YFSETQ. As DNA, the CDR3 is TGCGCCAGCACCCCCGGGGGAGACAGCTTCTCCTATAATTCACCCCTCCACTTT. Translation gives CASTPGGDSFSYNSPLHF.

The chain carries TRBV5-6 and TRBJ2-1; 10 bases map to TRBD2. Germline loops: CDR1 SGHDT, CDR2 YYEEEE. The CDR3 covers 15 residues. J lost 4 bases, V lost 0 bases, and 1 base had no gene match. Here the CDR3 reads CASSLASGSYNEQFF. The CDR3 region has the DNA TGTGCCAGCAGCTTGGCTAGCGGGAGTTACAATGAGCAGTTCTTC. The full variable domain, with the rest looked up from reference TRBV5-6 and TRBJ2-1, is DAGVTQSPTHLIKTRGQQVTLRCSPKSGHDTVSWYQQALGQGPQFIFQYYEEEERQRGNFPDRFSGHQFPNYSSELNVNALLLGDSALYLCASSLASGSYNEQFFGPGTRLTVL.

Here the CDR3 DNA reads TGTGCCAGCAGCGTAGCTACTAGTGGCTACAATGAGCAGTTCTTC. Residues: CASSVATSGYNEQFF. This chain links TRBV9 with TRBJ2-1, with TRBD2 as a possible D gene (5 bases). The V gene lost 0 bases and the J gene lost 3 bases, with 10 bases spanning the gap. CDR3 length: 15 residues. Per the germline V gene, CDR1 is SGDLS and CDR2 is YYNGEE.

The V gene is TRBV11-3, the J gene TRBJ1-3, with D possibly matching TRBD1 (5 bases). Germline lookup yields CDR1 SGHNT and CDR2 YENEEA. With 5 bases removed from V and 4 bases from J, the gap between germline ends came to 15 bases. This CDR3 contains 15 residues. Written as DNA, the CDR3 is TGTGCCAGCAGCGCAATCCAGGGTGGCGGAAACACCATATATTTT. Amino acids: CASSAIQGGGNTIYF.

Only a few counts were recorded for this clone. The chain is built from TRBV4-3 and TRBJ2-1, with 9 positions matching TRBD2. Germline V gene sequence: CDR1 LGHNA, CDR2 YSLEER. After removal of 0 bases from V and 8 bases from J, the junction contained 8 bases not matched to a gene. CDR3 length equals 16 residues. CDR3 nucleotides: TGCGCCAGCAGCCAAGACGTTAGCGGGAGAACGGATGAGCAGTTCTTC. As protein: CASSQDVSGRTDEQFF.

CDR3: CAGAGTGSYEQYF. Here the CDR3 DNA reads TGTGCCGGAGCCGGGACAGGGTCCTACGAGCAGTACTTC. The chain joins TRBV2 to TRBJ2-7, with 9 bases fitting TRBD1. Unmatched junction bases numbered 6, after V lost 11 bases and J lost 1 base. The CDR3 is 13 residues long. CDR1 is SNHLY, CDR2 FYNNEI, per germline.

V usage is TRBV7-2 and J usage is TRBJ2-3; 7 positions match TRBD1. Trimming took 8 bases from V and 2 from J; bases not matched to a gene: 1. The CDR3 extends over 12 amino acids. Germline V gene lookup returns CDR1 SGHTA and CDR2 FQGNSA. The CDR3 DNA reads TGTGCCAGCCAGGGGGTCACAGATACGCAGTATTTT. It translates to CASQGVTDTQYF. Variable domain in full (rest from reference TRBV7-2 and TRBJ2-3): GAGVSQSPSNKVTEKGKDVELRCDPISGHTALYWYRQSLGQGLEFLIYFQGNSAPDKSGLPSDRFSAERTGGSVSTLTIQRTQQEDSAVYLCASQGVTDTQYFGPGTRLTVL.

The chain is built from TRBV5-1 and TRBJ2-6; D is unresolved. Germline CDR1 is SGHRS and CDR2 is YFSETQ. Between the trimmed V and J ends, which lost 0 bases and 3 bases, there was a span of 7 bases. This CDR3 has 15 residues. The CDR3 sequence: CASSLAVFGANVLTF. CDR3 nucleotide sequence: TGCGCCAGCAGCTTGGCAGTCTTTGGGGCCAACGTCCTGACTTTC. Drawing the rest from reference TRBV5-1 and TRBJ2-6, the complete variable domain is KAGVTQTPRYLIKTRGQQVTLSCSPISGHRSVSWYQQTPGQGLQFLFEYFSETQRNKGNFPGRFSGRQFSNSRSEMNVSTLELGDSALYLCASSLAVFGANVLTFGAGSRLTVL.

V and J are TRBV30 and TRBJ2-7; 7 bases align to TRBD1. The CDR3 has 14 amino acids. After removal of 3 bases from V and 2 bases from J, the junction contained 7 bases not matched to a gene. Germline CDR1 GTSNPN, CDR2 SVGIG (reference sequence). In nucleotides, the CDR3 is TGTGCCTGGAGCGTCGGCACAGGGGCCTACGAGCAGTACTTC. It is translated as CAWSVGTGAYEQYF.

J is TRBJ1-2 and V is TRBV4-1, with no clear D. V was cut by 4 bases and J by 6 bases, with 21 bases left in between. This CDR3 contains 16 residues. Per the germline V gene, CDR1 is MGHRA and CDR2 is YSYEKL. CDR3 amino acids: CASSLWGDGSSDGYTF. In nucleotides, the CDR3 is TGCGCCAGCAGCCTATGGGGAGATGGCTCATCCGATGGCTACACCTTC.

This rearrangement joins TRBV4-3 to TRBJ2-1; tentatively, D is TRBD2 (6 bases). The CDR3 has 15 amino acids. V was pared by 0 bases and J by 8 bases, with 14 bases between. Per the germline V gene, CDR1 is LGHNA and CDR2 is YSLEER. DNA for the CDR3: TGCGCCAGCAGCCAAGATAAGGAGGGGTTGTATGAGCAGTTCTTC. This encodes CASSQDKEGLYEQFF.

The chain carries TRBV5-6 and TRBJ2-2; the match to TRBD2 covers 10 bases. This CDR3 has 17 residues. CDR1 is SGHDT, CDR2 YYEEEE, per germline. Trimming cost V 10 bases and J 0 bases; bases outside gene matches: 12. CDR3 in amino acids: CALRGLAGVTNTGELFF. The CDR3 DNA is TGTGCCCTCCGGGGGCTAGCGGGGGTAACGAACACCGGGGAGCTGTTTTTT.

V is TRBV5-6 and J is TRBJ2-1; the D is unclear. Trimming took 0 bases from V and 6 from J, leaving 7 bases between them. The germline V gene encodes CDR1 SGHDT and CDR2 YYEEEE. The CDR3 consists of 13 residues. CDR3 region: CASSLAGGNEQFF. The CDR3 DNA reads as TGTGCCAGCAGCTTGGCCGGCGGCAATGAGCAGTTCTTC.

Here the CDR3 reads CASMGQGNTEAFF. CDR3 in DNA: TGCGCCAGCATGGGACAGGGGAACACTGAAGCTTTCTTT. This chain joins TRBV4-3 and TRBJ1-1, with 9 positions matching TRBD1. The CDR3 has 13 amino acids. V lost 7 bases and J lost 1; bases outside the gene matches: 1. CDR1 is LGHNA, CDR2 YSLEER, per germline.

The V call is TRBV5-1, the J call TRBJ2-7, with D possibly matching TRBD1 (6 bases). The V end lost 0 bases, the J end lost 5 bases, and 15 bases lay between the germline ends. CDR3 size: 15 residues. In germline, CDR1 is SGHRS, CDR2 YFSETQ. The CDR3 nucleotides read TGCGCCAGCAGCTTGGCCCCAGGGGCTAGGAACGAGCAGTACTTC. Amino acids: CASSLAPGARNEQYF.